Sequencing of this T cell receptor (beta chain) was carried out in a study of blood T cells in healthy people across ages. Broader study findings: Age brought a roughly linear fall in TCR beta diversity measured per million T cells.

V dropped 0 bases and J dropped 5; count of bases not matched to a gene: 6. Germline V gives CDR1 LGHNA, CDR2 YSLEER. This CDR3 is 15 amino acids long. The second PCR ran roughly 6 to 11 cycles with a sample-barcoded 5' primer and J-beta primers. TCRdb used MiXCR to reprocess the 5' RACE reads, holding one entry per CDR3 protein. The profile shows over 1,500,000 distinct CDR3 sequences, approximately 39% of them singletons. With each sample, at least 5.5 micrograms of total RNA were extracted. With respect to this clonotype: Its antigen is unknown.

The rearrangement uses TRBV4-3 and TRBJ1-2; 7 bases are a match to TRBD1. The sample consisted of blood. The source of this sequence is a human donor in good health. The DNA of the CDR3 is TGCGCCAGCAGCCAAGATCAAACAGGGGTTTATGGCTACACCTTC. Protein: CASSQDQTGVYGYTF.